The 8 T cell receptor beta chains in this list originate from one sample, sequenced in a study of T cells after yellow fever vaccination. Each CDR3 protein is one row after TCRdb ran MiXCR on the 5' RACE reads. This table has a few hundred thousand distinct CDR3 sequences, around 10% appearing once. The material sequenced was PBMCs, taken on the day of the first yellow fever vaccination. The receptors come from a man aged 18 to 30 who received the YFV17D yellow fever vaccine.

The chain employs TRBV7-9 and TRBJ2-3; TRBD2 aligns across 8 bases. V shed 0 bases and J 4 bases; nucleotides not matched to a gene: 3. CDR3 length equals 15 residues. Looked up from germline, CDR1 is SEHNR and CDR2 is FQNEAQ (reference sequence). CDR3 protein: CASSLARGLADTQYF. The DNA for the CDR3 is TGTGCCAGCAGCTTAGCGCGGGGACTAGCAGATACGCAGTATTTT. The full variable domain, in which reference TRBV7-9 and TRBJ2-3 provide the parts outside the CDR3, is DTGVSQNPRHKITKRGQNVTFRCDPISEHNRLYWYRQTLGQGPEFLTYFQNEAQLEKSRLLSDRFSAERPKGSFSTLEIQRTEQGDSAMYLCASSLARGLADTQYFGPGTRLTVL.

This clonotype was counted between two and nine times. This chain links TRBV4-1 with TRBJ2-5, with TRBD1 as a possible D gene (6 bases). Germline V lookup: CDR1 MGHRA, CDR2 YSYEKL. With 10 bases removed from V and 1 base from J, the gap between germline ends came to 13 bases. The CDR3 totals 13 residues. For the CDR3, the DNA is TGCGCCACCTCAGGACAGAGCCAAGAGACCCAGTACTTC. Translation: CATSGQSQETQYF.

Only a few counts were recorded for this clonotype. V usage is TRBV6-5 and J usage is TRBJ1-1, with D unclear. CDR1 is MNHEY and CDR2 is SVGAGI in the germline V gene. CDR3 length: 15 residues. The germline V and J ends were trimmed by 0 bases and 2 bases, with 10 bases remaining between them. The CDR3 DNA sequence: TGTGCCAGCAGTTACTCTGGCAGTCTAAACACTGAAGCTTTCTTT. This gives the protein CASSYSGSLNTEAFF.

In its sample, this clonotype was seen a few times. The V call is TRBV6-2 or TRBV6-3, the J call TRBJ2-2; 11 nucleotides agree with TRBD1. Germline CDR1 and CDR2: MNHEY and SVGEGT. With V trimmed by 6 bases and J by 5 bases, 5 bases remained unmatched. CDR3 size: 15 residues. CDR3 DNA: TGTGCCAGCAGACGGGGACAGGGGGAAACCGGGGAGCTGTTTTTT. It translates to CASRRGQGETGELFF.

In this sample, this clonotype turned up many times. J is TRBJ2-2 and V is TRBV19, with D unclear. The germline gives CDR1 LNHDA, CDR2 SQIVND (reference sequence). The V end lost 5 bases, the J end lost 6 bases, and 10 bases lay between the germline ends. The length of the CDR3 is 13 residues. CDR3 region: CASSPYSAGELFF. Here the CDR3 DNA reads TGTGCCAGTAGTCCTTACTCCGCCGGGGAGCTGTTTTTT. The full variable domain, completed using reference TRBV19 and TRBJ2-2, is DGGITQSPKYLFRKEGQNVTLSCEQNLNHDAMYWYRQDPGQGLRLIYYSQIVNDFQKGDIAEGYSVSREKKESFPLTVTSAQKNPTAFYLCASSPYSAGELFFGEGSRLTVL.

This clonotype appeared a few times. The CDR3 spells CASSQGDRTNYGYTF. The CDR3 DNA reads TGTGCCAGCAGCCAAGGGGACAGAACTAACTATGGCTACACCTTC. The rearrangement joins TRBV4-2 to TRBJ1-2; TRBD1 agrees at 7 bases. V was pared by 1 base and J by 0 bases, with 2 bases of the junction left unmatched. The CDR3 extends over 15 amino acids. Per germline, CDR1 LGHNA and CDR2 YNFKEQ.

This clonotype was seen only a few times. The chain carries TRBV10-3 and TRBJ1-2; 10 positions match TRBD1. Germline lookup yields CDR1 ENHRY and CDR2 SYGVKD. The J segment lost 5 bases and the V segment lost 3 bases, leaving 6 bases of the junction unmatched. The length of the CDR3 is 15 residues. DNA for the CDR3: TGTGCCATCAGTGATACAGGGACAGGGGATTATGGCTACACCTTC. It encodes CAISDTGTGDYGYTF.

V and J are TRBV5-1 and TRBJ2-2; D gene ambiguous. The CDR3 spans 13 residues. V gave up 6 bases and J gave up 6 bases, with 12 bases separating them. The germline V gene encodes CDR1 SGHRS and CDR2 YFSETQ. The CDR3 is CASKQIGSGELFF. The CDR3 region has the DNA TGCGCCAGCAAACAGATCGGATCCGGGGAGCTGTTTTTT.